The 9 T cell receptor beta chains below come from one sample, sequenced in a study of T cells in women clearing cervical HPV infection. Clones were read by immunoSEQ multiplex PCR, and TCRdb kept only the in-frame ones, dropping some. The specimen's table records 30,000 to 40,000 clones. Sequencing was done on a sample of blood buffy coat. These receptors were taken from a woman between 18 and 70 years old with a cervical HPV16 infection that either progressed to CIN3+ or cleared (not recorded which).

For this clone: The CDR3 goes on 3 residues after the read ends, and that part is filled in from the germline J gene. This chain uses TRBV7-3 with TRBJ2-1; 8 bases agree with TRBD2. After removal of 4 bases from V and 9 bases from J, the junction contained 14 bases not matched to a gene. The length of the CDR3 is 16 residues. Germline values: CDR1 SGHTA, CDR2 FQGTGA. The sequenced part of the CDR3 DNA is TGTGCCAGCAGCTCCTCAGCGGGGGCCGAATGGGGTGAG. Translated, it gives CASSSSAGAEWGE. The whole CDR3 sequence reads CASSSSAGAEWGEQFF.

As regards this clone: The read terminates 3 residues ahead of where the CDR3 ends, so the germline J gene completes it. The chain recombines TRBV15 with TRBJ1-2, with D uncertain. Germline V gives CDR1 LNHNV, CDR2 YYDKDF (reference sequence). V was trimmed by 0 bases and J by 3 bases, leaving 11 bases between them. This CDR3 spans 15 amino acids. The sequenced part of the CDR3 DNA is TGTGCCACCAGCAGAGATAGTGGCAGGTACTATGGC. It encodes CATSRDSGRYYG. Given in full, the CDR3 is CATSRDSGRYYGYTF. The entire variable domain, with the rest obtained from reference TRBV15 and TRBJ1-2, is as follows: DAMVIQNPRYQVTQFGKPVTLSCSQTLNHNVMYWYQQKSSQAPKLLFHYYDKDFNNEADTPDNFQSRRPNTSFCFLDIRSPGLGDTAMYLCATSRDSGRYYGYTFGSGTRLTVV.

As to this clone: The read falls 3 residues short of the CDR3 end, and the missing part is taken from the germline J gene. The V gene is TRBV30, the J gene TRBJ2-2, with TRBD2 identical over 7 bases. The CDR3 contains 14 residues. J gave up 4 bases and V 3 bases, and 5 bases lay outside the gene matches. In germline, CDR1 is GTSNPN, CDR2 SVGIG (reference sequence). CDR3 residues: CAWRGLAATGELFF. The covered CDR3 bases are TGTGCCTGGAGGGGTCTAGCGGCCACCGGGGAG.

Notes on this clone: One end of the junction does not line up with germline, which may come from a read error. CDR3 loop: CAGSLSSYNEQFF. Incomplete CDR3 DNA: TGTGCCGGCAGCCTAAGCTCCTACAATGAG. The chain has TRBV11-1 and TRBJ2-1; no clear D gene. Read data end 3 residues before the CDR3 end; the end is taken from the germline J gene. Germline V lookup: CDR1 SGHAT, CDR2 FQDESV (reference sequence). The CDR3 sequence is 13 residues long.

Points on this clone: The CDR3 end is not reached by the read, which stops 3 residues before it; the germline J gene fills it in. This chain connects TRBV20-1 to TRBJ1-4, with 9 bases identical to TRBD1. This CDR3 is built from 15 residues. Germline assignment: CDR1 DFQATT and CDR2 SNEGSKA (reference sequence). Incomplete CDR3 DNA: TGCAGTGCTCACCAGCTGGGACAGGGAAATTCACCA. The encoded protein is CSAHQLGQGNSP. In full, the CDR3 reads CSAHQLGQGNSPLFF.

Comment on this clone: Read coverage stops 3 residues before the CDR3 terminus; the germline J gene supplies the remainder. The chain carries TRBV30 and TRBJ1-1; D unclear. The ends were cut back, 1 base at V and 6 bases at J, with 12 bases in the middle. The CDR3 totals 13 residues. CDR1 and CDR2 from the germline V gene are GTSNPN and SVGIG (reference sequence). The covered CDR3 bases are TGTGCCTGGAGTGAGGGCCTAAGGGCTGAA. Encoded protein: CAWSEGLRAE. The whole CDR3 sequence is CAWSEGLRAEAFF.

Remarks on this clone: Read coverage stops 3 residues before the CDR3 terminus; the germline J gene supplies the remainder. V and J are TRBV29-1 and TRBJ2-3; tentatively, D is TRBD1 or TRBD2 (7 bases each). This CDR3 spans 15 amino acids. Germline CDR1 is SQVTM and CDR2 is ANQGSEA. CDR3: CSVVLGTGEGETQYF. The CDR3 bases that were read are TGCAGCGTTGTTTTGGGTACAGGGGAGGGAGAGACG.

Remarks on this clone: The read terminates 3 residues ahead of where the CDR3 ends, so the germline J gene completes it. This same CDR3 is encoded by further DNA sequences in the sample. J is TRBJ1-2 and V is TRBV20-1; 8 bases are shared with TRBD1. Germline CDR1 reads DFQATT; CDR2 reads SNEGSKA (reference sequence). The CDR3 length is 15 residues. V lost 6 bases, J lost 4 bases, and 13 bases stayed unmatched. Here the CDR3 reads CSAPPQTTGVYGYTF. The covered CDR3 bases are TGCAGTGCCCCACCTCAAACGACAGGGGTCTATGGC.

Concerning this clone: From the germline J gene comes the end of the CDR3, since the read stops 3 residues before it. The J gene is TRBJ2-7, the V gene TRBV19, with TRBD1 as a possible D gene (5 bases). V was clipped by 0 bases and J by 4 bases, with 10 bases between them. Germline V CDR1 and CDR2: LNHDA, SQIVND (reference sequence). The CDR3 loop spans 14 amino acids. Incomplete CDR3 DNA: TGTGCCAGTAGTATAGAACACAGGCTTTACGAG. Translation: CASSIEHRLYE. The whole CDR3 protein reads CASSIEHRLYEQYF.